This TCR beta chain was recorded in a study of a mutant IDH1 vaccine in newly diagnosed glioma. Study summary: The first vaccination came 4-6 weeks after radiotherapy alone, or with temozolomide cycles. Treated patients, approximately 62% male and around 40% female, averaged roughly 43 years of age. Former treatment meant radiotherapy, temozolomide, or both; the majority had gotten both.

TCRdb's table, derived via immunoSEQ multiplex PCR, lists solely in-frame clones and lacks some. The repertoire holds about 56,000 clones, with about 90% as singletons. Turning to this clone: What it binds is unknown.

Documented time point: week 5, during vaccination. In the vaccine, a single dose held 300 ug of the mutant IDH1 20-mer peptide, along with topical imiquimod. New IDH1-mutant, ATRX-lost WHO grade 3 or 4 astrocytomas occurred in donors. Germline trimming cut 0 bases from V and 5 bases from J; bases unmatched to any gene: 6. The CDR3 totals 15 residues. Germline values: CDR1 MGHRA, CDR2 YSYEKL. This TCR was sampled from a woman in her 40s with glioma. The gene calls are TRBV4-1 and TRBJ1-2; 7 bases map to TRBD1. Sequencing was performed on PBMCs, taken from a glioma patient whose treatment included an IDH1 peptide vaccine. CDR3 sequence reads: CASSQERQGFYGYTF. CDR3 DNA sequence: TGCGCCAGCAGCCAAGAGAGACAGGGTTTTTATGGCTACACCTTC.